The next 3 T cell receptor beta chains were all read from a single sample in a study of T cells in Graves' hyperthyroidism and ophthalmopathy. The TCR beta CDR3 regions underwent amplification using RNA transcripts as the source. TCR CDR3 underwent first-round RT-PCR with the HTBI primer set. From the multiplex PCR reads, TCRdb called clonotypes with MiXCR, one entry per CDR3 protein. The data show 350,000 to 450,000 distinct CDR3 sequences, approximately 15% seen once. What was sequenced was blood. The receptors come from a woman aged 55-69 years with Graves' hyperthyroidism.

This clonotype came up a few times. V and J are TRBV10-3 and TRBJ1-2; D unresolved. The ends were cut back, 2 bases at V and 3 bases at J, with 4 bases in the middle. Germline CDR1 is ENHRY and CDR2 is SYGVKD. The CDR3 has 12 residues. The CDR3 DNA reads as TGTGCCATCAGTGAGGGCTACTATGGCTACACCTTC. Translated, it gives CAISEGYYGYTF.

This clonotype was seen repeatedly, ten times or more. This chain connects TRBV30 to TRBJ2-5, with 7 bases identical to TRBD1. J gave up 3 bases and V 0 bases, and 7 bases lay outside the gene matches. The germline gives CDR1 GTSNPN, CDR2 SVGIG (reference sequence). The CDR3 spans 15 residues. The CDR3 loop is CAWSVLQGREETQYF. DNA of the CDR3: TGTGCCTGGAGTGTACTACAGGGGAGAGAAGAGACCCAGTACTTC. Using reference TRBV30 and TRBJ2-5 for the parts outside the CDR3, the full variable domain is SQTIHQWPATLVQPVGSPLSLECTVEGTSNPNLYWYRQAAGRGLQLLFYSVGIGQISSEVPQNLSASRPQDRQFILSSKKLLLSDSGFYLCAWSVLQGREETQYFGPGTRLLVL.

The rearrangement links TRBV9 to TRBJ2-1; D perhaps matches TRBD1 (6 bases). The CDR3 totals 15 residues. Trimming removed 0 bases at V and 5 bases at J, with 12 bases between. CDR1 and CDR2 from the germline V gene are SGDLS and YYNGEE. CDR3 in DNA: TGTGCCAGCAGCGTAGTAGCAGGGGTGAACAATGAGCAGTTCTTC. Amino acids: CASSVVAGVNNEQFF. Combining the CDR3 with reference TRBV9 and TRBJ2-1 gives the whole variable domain DSGVTQTPKHLITATGQRVTLRCSPRSGDLSVYWYQQSLDQGLQFLIQYYNGEERAKGNILERFSAQQFPDLHSELNLSSLELGDSALYFCASSVVAGVNNEQFFGPGTRLTVL.